This T cell receptor beta chain was recorded in a study of brain T cells in children with intractable seizures. Trimming removed 0 bases at V and 2 bases at J, with 4 bases between. The germline gives CDR1 LNHDA, CDR2 SQIVND (reference sequence). The CDR3 loop spans 13 amino acids. Measured with immunoSEQ multiplex PCR; TCRdb has only the in-frame clones, and not every one. The table includes around 340,000 clones, over 85% detected once. The time point denotes: blood from clinic visit 5 months post-surgery; TSC patient then seizure free. Sequencing was limited to surgery cases with top T cell transcript signatures in brain tissue. Patients received at least one anti-epileptic drug before surgery. As concerns this clone: The sample contains more than one DNA sequence encoding this CDR3.

The sequences come from peripheral blood, collected less than 6 months after surgery. The TCR sequence derives from a boy less than two years old with tuberous sclerosis and intractable seizures. V and J are TRBV19 and TRBJ1-1; D is uncertain. The CDR3 DNA is TGTGCCAGTAGTATAGATTTAAACACTGAAGCTTTCTTT. Translation: CASSIDLNTEAFF. Filled out from reference TRBV19 and TRBJ1-1, the complete variable domain reads DGGITQSPKYLFRKEGQNVTLSCEQNLNHDAMYWYRQDPGQGLRLIYYSQIVNDFQKGDIAEGYSVSREKKESFPLTVTSAQKNPTAFYLCASSIDLNTEAFFGQGTRLTVV.